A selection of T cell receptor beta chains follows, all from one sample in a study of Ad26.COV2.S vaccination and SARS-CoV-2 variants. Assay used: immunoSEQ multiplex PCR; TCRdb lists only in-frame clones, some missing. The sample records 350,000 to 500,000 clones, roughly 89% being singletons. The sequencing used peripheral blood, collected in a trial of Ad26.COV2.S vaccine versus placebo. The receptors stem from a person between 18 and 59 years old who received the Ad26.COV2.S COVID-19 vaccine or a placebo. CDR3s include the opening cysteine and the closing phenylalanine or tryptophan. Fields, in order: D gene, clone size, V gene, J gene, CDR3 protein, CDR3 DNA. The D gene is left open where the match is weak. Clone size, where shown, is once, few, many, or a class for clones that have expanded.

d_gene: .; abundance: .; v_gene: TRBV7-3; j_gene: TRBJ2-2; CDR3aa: CASSRSGNTGELFF; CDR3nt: TGTGCCAGCAGCCGTAGCGGGAACACCGGGGAGCTGTTTTTT
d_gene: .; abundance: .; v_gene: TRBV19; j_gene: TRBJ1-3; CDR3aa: CASTRGARGPSGNTIYF; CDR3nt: TGTGCCAGTACCCGAGGGGCCCGGGGGCCATCTGGAAACACCATATATTTT
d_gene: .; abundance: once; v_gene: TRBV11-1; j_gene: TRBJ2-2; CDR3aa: CASSWGAGELFF; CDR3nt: TGTGCCAGCAGCTGGGGGGCCGGGGAGCTGTTTTTT
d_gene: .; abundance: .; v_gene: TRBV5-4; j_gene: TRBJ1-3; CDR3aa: CASSLAGEDTIYF; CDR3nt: TGTGCCAGCAGCTTGGCCGGGGAGGACACCATATATTTT
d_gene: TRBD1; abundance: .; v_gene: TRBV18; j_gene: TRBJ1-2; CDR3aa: CASSPGTGVPYGYTF; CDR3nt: TGTGCCAGCTCACCTGGGACAGGGGTCCCCTATGGCTACACCTTC
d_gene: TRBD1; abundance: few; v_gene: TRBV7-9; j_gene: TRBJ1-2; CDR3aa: CASTPGQNNYGYTF; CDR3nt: TGTGCCAGCACACCGGGACAGAATAACTATGGCTACACCTTC
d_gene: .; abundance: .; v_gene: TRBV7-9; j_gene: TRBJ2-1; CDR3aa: CASSATVGENNEQFF; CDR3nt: TGTGCCAGCAGCGCAACAGTAGGAGAAAACAATGAGCAGTTCTTC
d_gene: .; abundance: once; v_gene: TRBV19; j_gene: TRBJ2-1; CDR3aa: CASSIDRHTTNNEQFF; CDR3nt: TGTGCCAGTAGTATAGATCGACACACGACTAACAATGAGCAGTTCTTC
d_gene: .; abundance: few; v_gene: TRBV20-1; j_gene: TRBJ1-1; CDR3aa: CSARGFLGAFF; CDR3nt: TGCAGTGCGAGGGGGTTCCTGGGGGCTTTCTTT
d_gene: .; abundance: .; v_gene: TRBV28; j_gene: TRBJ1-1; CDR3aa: CASSYHRGWNTEAFF; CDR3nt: TGTGCCAGCAGCTATCATCGGGGCTGGAACACTGAAGCTTTCTTT
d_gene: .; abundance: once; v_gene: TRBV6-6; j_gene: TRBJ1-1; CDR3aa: CASSLRQGGGNTEAFF; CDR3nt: TGTGCCAGCAGCCTACGGCAGGGAGGGGGGAACACTGAAGCTTTCTTT
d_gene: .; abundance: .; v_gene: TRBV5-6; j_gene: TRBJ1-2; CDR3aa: CASSFWVDGYTF; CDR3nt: TGTGCCAGCAGCTTTTGGGTTGATGGCTACACCTTC
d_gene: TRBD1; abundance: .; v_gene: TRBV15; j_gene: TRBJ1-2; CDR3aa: CATSRGGQGNYGYTF; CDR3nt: TGTGCCACCAGCAGAGGTGGACAGGGCAACTATGGCTACACCTTC
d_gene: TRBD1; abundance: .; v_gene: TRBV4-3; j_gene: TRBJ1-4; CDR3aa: CASSPDRGFEKLFF; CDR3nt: TGCGCCAGCAGCCCGGACAGGGGGTTTGAAAAACTGTTTTTT
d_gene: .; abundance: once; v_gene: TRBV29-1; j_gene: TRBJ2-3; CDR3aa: CSVAGRRGTDTQYF; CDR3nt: TGCAGCGTTGCCGGCAGGCGGGGCACAGATACGCAGTATTTT
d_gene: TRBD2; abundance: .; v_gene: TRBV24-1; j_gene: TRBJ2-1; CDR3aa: CATSDPTSGRAFEQFF; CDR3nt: TGTGCCACCAGTGACCCGACTAGCGGGAGGGCCTTTGAGCAGTTCTTC
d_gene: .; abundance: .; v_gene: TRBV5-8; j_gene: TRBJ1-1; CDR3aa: CASSLGRATEAFF; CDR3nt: TGTGCCAGCAGCTTGGGCAGGGCCACTGAAGCTTTCTTT
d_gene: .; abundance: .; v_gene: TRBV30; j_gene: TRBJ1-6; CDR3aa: CAWSRGFGSYNSPLHF; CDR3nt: TGTGCCTGGAGTCGGGGCTTCGGATCCTATAATTCACCCCTCCACTTT
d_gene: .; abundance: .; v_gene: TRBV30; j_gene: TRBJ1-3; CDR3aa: CAWSPTGPGNTIYF; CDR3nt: TGTGCCTGGAGCCCAACAGGGCCGGGAAACACCATATATTTT
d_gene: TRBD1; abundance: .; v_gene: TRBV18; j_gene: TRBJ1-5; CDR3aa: CASSLSWTGGGQPQHF; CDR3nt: TGTGCCAGCTCACTGTCCTGGACAGGGGGCGGACAGCCCCAGCATTTT
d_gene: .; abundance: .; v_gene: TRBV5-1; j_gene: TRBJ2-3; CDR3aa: CASSSDSSTDTQYF; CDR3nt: TGCGCCAGCAGCTCGGACTCGAGCACAGATACGCAGTATTTT
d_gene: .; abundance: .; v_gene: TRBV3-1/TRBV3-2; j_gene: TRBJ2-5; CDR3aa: CASSQGGQETQYF; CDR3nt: TGTGCCAGCAGCCAAGGCGGACAAGAGACCCAGTACTTC
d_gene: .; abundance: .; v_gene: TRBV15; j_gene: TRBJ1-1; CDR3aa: CATSRESSVENTEAFF; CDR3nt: TGTGCCACCAGCAGAGAGAGTTCGGTGGAGAACACTGAAGCTTTCTTT
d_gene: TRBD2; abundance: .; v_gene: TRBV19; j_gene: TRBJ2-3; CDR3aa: CASSIDPASGGWDTQYF; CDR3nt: TGTGCCAGTAGTATAGATCCCGCTAGCGGGGGTTGGGATACGCAGTATTTT
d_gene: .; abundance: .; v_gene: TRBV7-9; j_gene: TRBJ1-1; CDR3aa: CASSPVRGYTEAFF; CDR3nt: TGTGCCAGCAGCCCAGTAAGGGGATACACTGAAGCTTTCTTT
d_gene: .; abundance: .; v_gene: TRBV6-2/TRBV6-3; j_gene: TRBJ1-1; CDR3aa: CASSYSLGAAFF; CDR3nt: TGTGCCAGCAGTTACTCTTTGGGAGCGGCTTTCTTT
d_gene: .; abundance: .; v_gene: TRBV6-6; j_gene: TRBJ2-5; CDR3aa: CASKIGETQYF; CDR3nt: TGTGCCAGCAAAATAGGGGAGACCCAGTACTTC
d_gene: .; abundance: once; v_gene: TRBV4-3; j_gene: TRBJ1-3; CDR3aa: CASSQPKQGFGNTIYF; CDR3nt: TGCGCCAGCAGCCAACCTAAACAGGGATTTGGAAACACCATATATTTT
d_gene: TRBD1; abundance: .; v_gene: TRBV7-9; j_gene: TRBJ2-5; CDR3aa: CASKSMRDRQETQYF; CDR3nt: TGTGCCAGCAAGTCGATGAGGGACAGACAAGAGACCCAGTACTTC
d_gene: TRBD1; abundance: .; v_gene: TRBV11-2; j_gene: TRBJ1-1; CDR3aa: CASSLLPPPVVQGVFF; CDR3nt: TGTGCCAGCAGCTTACTGCCGCCCCCGGTTGTTCAGGGGGTTTTCTTT
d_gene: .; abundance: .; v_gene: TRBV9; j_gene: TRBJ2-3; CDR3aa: CASSAGWGRRGDTQYF; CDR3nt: TGTGCCAGCAGCGCAGGTTGGGGCCGAAGGGGGGATACGCAGTATTTT
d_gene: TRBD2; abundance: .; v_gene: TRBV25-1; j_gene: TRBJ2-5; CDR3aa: CASSDVGSGEETQYF; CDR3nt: TGTGCCAGCAGTGACGTTGGTAGCGGGGAAGAGACCCAGTACTTC
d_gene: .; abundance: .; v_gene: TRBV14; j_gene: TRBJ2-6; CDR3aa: CASSQRGGDRSVLTF; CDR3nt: TGTGCCAGCAGCCAACGAGGGGGGGATCGGAGCGTCCTGACTTTC
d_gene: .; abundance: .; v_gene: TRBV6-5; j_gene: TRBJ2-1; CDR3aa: CASSSHSDYYNEQFF; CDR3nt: TGTGCCAGCAGTTCCCACTCCGACTATTACAATGAGCAGTTCTTC
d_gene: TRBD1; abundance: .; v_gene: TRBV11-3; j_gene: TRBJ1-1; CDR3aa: CASSLSVGTGNTEAFF; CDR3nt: TGTGCCAGCAGCTTATCCGTCGGGACAGGGAACACTGAAGCTTTCTTT
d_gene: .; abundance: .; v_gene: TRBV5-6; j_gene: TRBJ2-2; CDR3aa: CASSLGDGAGELFF; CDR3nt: TGTGCCAGCAGCTTGGGGGACGGGGCCGGGGAGCTGTTTTTT
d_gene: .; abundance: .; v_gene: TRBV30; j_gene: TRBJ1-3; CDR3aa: CARDVHSGNTIYF; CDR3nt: TGTGCGAGGGACGTACACTCTGGAAACACCATATATTTT
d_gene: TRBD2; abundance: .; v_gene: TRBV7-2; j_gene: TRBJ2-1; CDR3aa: CASSSLAGFYNEQFF; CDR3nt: TGTGCCAGCAGCTCACTAGCGGGGTTCTACAATGAGCAGTTCTTC
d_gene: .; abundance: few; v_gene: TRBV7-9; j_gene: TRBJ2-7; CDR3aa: CASSLQLSFSLEQYF; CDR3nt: TGTGCCAGCAGCCTACAGCTTTCCTTTTCCCTTGAGCAGTACTTC
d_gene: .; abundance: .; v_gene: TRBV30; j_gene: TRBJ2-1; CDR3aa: CAWSLPGDPGYNEQFF; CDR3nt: TGTGCCTGGAGCCTACCGGGGGACCCGGGGTACAATGAGCAGTTCTTC
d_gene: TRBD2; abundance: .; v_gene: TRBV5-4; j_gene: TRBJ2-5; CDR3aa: CASSAGLAGAETQYF; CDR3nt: TGTGCCAGCAGCGCGGGACTAGCGGGAGCAGAGACCCAGTACTTC
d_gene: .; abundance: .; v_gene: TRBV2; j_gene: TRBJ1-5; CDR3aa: CASSEVYRNQPQHF; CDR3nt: TGTGCCAGCAGTGAAGTATATCGGAATCAGCCCCAGCATTTT
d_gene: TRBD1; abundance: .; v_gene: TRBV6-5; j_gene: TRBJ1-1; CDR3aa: CASSYARGRTEAFF; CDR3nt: TGTGCCAGCAGTTACGCCAGGGGGCGGACTGAAGCTTTCTTT
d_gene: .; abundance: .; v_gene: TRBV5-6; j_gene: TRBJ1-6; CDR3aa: CASSLGGFALHF; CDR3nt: TGTGCCAGCAGCTTGGGCGGGTTTGCCCTCCACTTT
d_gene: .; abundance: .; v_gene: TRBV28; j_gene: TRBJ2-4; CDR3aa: CASSLWLAKNIQYF; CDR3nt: TGTGCCAGCAGTTTATGGCTAGCCAAAAACATTCAGTACTTC
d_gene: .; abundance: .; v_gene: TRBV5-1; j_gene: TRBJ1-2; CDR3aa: CASSLEQGGYTF; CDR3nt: TGCGCCAGCAGCTTGGAGCAGGGTGGCTACACCTTC